These 7 T cell receptor beta chains were all obtained from the same sample, sequenced in a study of blood T cells in healthy people across ages. Combining a sample-barcoded 5' primer with a J-beta primer mix, a second PCR ran for about 7 to 11 cycles. In TCRdb, the 5' RACE reads were re-called with MiXCR into one record per CDR3 protein. The sample includes around 1.1 million distinct CDR3 sequences, under 40% of them seen just once. Input material: blood. The receptors shown here come from a man younger than 35 in good health.

This clonotype has only a few counts. The J gene is TRBJ2-5, the V gene TRBV5-1, with TRBD1 matching 8 bases. J was trimmed by 4 bases and V by 6 bases; bases with no gene match: 8. Germline CDR1 SGHRS, CDR2 YFSETQ. This CDR3 has 14 amino acids. CDR3 in amino acids: CASTWTGQGETQYF. The CDR3 DNA sequence: TGCGCCAGCACCTGGACAGGGCAGGGAGAGACCCAGTACTTC.

This chain joins TRBV7-8 and TRBJ1-2; TRBD1 might be the D (5 bases). The ends were cut back, 5 bases at V and 4 bases at J, with 11 bases in the middle. CDR1 is SGHVS, CDR2 FQNEAQ, per germline. The CDR3 contains 13 residues. Here the CDR3 reads CASSVRVSYGYTF. The DNA of the CDR3 is TGTGCCAGCAGCGTCAGGGTTTCCTATGGCTACACCTTC. The full variable domain, rest sourced from reference TRBV7-8 and TRBJ1-2, is GAGVSQSPRYKVAKRGQDVALRCDPISGHVSLFWYQQALGQGPEFLTYFQNEAQLDKSGLPSDRFFAERPEGSVSTLKIQRTQQEDSAVYLCASSVRVSYGYTFGSGTRLTVV.

The chain employs TRBV3-1 and TRBJ2-7; 8 bases map to TRBD1. The CDR3 is 15 amino acids. From germline, CDR1 is LGHDT and CDR2 YNNKEL (reference sequence). Losses at the gene ends were 4 bases for V and 2 bases for J; bases not matched to a gene: 7. The CDR3 is CASSRTGQATYEQYF. As DNA, the CDR3 is TGTGCCAGCAGCCGTACGGGACAGGCTACCTACGAGCAGTACTTC.

This clonotype was detected a few times. The V call is TRBV7-2, the J call TRBJ1-2, with 7 positions matching TRBD1. Losses at the gene ends were 1 base for V and 4 bases for J; bases not matched to a gene: 6. Germline V lookup: CDR1 SGHTA, CDR2 FQGNSA. The CDR3 totals 15 residues. The CDR3, as DNA: TGTGCCAGCAGCTTAGAAGGGGGCGAAGGCTATGGCTACACCTTC. Translated, it gives CASSLEGGEGYGYTF.

The chain couples TRBV4-1 to TRBJ1-1, with 8 nucleotides matching TRBD1. J was trimmed by 4 bases and V by 4 bases; bases with no gene match: 5. Per germline, CDR1 MGHRA and CDR2 YSYEKL. The CDR3 runs to 14 residues. CDR3 nucleotides: TGCGCCAGCAGCCCGACAGGGGAAGTCACTGAAGCTTTCTTT. This gives the protein CASSPTGEVTEAFF.

Turning to this clonotype: Being one base from a much bigger clone, this may be a read error. V is TRBV29-1 and J is TRBJ2-1; 9 bases align to TRBD2. This CDR3 region has 17 residues. Germline V gives CDR1 SQVTM, CDR2 ANQGSEA. For the CDR3, the DNA is TGCAGCGTTGTGGGGACTAGCTTTTTAAGCTCCTACAAGGAGCAGTTCTTC. It codes for CSVVGTSFLSSYKEQFF.

The rearrangement uses TRBV12-5 and TRBJ1-1, with D perhaps TRBD1 (6 bases). Looked up from germline, CDR1 is LGHNT and CDR2 is FRNRAP. This CDR3 contains 14 residues. Trimming took 5 bases from V and 1 from J, leaving 11 bases between them. CDR3 sequence: CASGPGGGNTEAFF. The CDR3 DNA is TGTGCTAGTGGTCCTGGAGGGGGGAACACTGAAGCTTTCTTT.